Detailed here is one T cell receptor beta chain. The antigen is undetermined. This specimen comes from a study of cytomegalovirus exposure and HLA in healthy donors. Study-wide findings and caveats: Using a false discovery rate of 0.05, a later analysis showed that approximately 18,000 TCR beta sequences were associated with HLA alleles. Earlier analysis found most TCR beta V segments productive about 90% or about 30% of the time. Accurate prediction of HLA-A and HLA-B alleles (for most subjects) was reportedly achieved from TCR beta sequences. Cytomegalovirus status was reportedly diagnosed by the classifier with high specificity and sensitivity.

The primer mix had 60 Vbeta and 13 Jbeta primers. Assay: immunoSEQ multiplex PCR; the TCRdb copy retains only in-frame clones and omits some. The sample has some 80,000 clones, 78% seen once. The CDR3 loop spans 16 amino acids. This sequence joins TRBV21-1 and TRBJ2-7; the table's D call, TRBD1, was not checked against the DNA. TRBV21-1 is flagged as a pseudogene. The receptor's source is a middle-aged man in good health and CMV-seronegative. The sequencing input was PBMCs. The CDR3 bases are TGTGCCAGCAGCAAGAAAAGGGGCGTTACGGCGTACGAGCAGTACTTC. Translation: CASSKKRGVTAYEQYF.